Listed below are T cell receptor beta chains from one sample, sequenced in a study of T cells in Graves' hyperthyroidism and ophthalmopathy. TCRdb fed the multiplex PCR reads into MiXCR, producing one record per CDR3 protein. The sample includes roughly 500,000 distinct CDR3 sequences, approximately 15% of them seen just once. The specimen sequenced was blood. The receptors shown here come from a woman between 25 and 40 years old with Graves' hyperthyroidism that later progressed to Graves' ophthalmopathy. CDR3s include the opening cysteine and the closing phenylalanine or tryptophan. Each record gives: D gene, clone size, V gene, J gene, CDR3 DNA, CDR3 protein. D genes are given only for firm matches. Clone size is stated in some rows and not others, as once, few, many or a class when expanded.

TRBD1	many	TRBV27	TRBJ2-7	TGTGCCTACCGGGACAGGGATTCTCACGAGCAGTACTTC	CAYRDRDSHEQYF
TRBD1	few	TRBV5-5	TRBJ1-1	TGTGCCAGCAGCTGGGGACAGCCGAACACTGAAGCTTTCTTT	CASSWGQPNTEAFF
.	many	TRBV11-3	TRBJ2-4	TGTGCCAGCAGCTTAGGTAGTAACGACATTCAGTACTTC	CASSLGSNDIQYF
TRBD2	many	TRBV20-1	TRBJ2-5	TGCAGTGCTAGAAACAGGCGGGAGGAAGAGACCCAGTACTTC	CSARNRREEETQYF
.	many	TRBV27	TRBJ2-3	TGTGCCAGCAGTTTGGTAGGGGGTAGCACAGATATGCAGTATTTT	CASSLVGGSTDMQYF
.	many	TRBV20-1	TRBJ2-5	TGCAGTCCGTATGGCAGACAAGAGACCCAGTACTTC	CSPYGRQETQYF
.	.	TRBV20-1	TRBJ1-1	TGCAGTGTTGAGGGGCCGAGCATGAACACTGAAGCTTTCTTT	CSVEGPSMNTEAFF
.	many	TRBV4-2	TRBJ1-1	TGTGCCAGCAGCCAAGGCGTTGGAGGGTCGGCTGAAGCTTTCTTT	CASSQGVGGSAEAFF
TRBD1	many	TRBV12-5	TRBJ1-5	TGTGCTAGTGGTTGGAATGAGGGACAGGGAGTCAATCAGCCCCAGCATTTT	CASGWNEGQGVNQPQHF
.	many	TRBV12-3/TRBV12-4	TRBJ1-2	TGTGCCAGCAGCCCTCGGGGGGGCGACTATGGCTACACCTTC	CASSPRGGDYGYTF
TRBD2	many	TRBV2	TRBJ2-7	TGTGCCAGCAGTGGGCCGGGCGGGAGACCGCACGAGCAGTACTTC	CASSGPGGRPHEQYF
TRBD1	.	TRBV5-1	TRBJ1-1	TGCGCCAGCAGCTTAACCGGGACAGGGAGGGGCACTGAAGCTTTCTTT	CASSLTGTGRGTEAFF
.	.	TRBV10-1	TRBJ1-6	TGCGCCAGCGGAGAAGACAGTACTGGGAATTCACCCCTCCACTTT	CASGEDSTGNSPLHF
TRBD2	many	TRBV30	TRBJ2-7	TGTGCCTGGAGTGTGGGGGGGGAGCAGTACTTC	CAWSVGGEQYF
TRBD2	many	TRBV11-2	TRBJ2-1	TGTGCCAGCAGCTTAGATTTGGCGACTAGCGCCTACAATGAGCAGTTCTTC	CASSLDLATSAYNEQFF
.	.	TRBV15	TRBJ2-7	TGTGCCACCAGCCCCTTTGGTCGGGGAAGCTCCTACGAGCAGTACTTC	CATSPFGRGSSYEQYF
TRBD1	many	TRBV12-3/TRBV12-4	TRBJ1-2	TGTGCCAGCAGCTTCGGGACAGCTGTCTACGGCTACACCTTC	CASSFGTAVYGYTF
.	many	TRBV12-3/TRBV12-4	TRBJ1-5	TGTGCCAGCAGTTTTGAGGATAGTAGCAATCAGCCCCAGCATTTT	CASSFEDSSNQPQHF
.	.	TRBV19	TRBJ2-7	TGTGCCAGTAGTATAGGCAGTACCTACGAGCAGTACTTC	CASSIGSTYEQYF
TRBD1	few	TRBV4-1	TRBJ1-1	TGCGCCAGCAGCCATGGGGACAGGGGGCAGGAAGCTTTCTTT	CASSHGDRGQEAFF
.	many	TRBV19	TRBJ2-5	TGTGCCAGTAGTAGGTCCTCCCAGGAGACCCAGTACTTC	CASSRSSQETQYF
.	.	TRBV29-1	TRBJ2-2	TGCAGCACCCGGGGTCGGGACACCGGGGAGCTGTTTTTT	CSTRGRDTGELFF
TRBD1	many	TRBV11-3	TRBJ2-1	TGTGCCAGCAGCTTAGAGCTGGGACAGCTCTACAATGAGCAGTTCTTC	CASSLELGQLYNEQFF
TRBD2	many	TRBV6-1	TRBJ2-1	TGTGCCAGCAGTGGAAGAACGGGAGGGTGGTCACCCTACAATGAGCAGTTCTTC	CASSGRTGGWSPYNEQFF
TRBD2	.	TRBV20-1	TRBJ2-7	TGCAGTGCTAGAGGCTCTAGCGGGAGCGTCGGCGAGCAGTACTTC	CSARGSSGSVGEQYF
TRBD1	many	TRBV29-1	TRBJ1-2	TGCAGCGTTGAAAGACAGGGGGTAAACTATGGCTACACCTTC	CSVERQGVNYGYTF
.	few	TRBV20-1	TRBJ1-4	TGCAGTGCTACCGAACTCGTGGGCGAAAACGAAAAACTGTTTTTT	CSATELVGENEKLFF
TRBD2	many	TRBV12-5	TRBJ2-3	TGTGCTAGTGGTACCCCCTTTAGCGGGAGGACAGATACGCAGTATTTT	CASGTPFSGRTDTQYF
.	many	TRBV7-3	TRBJ2-3	TGTGCCAGCAGCTTAGGGGGACCAAATACGCAGTATTTT	CASSLGGPNTQYF
.	.	TRBV6-2/TRBV6-3	TRBJ2-7	TGTGCCGGCAGCGACAATGGCTACGAGCAGTACTTC	CAGSDNGYEQYF
.	few	TRBV6-1	TRBJ1-2	TGTGCCAGCAGTGACAGTGCTCCTAACTATGGCTACACCTTC	CASSDSAPNYGYTF
.	few	TRBV6-1	TRBJ1-2	TGTGCCAGCAGTCGATCCGGGACATTCGGCTACACCTTC	CASSRSGTFGYTF
.	many	TRBV7-2	TRBJ2-2	TGTGCCAGCAGCACAGATGACAGGAAGAACACCGGGGAGCTGTTTTTT	CASSTDDRKNTGELFF
.	.	TRBV20-1	TRBJ2-7	TGCAGTGCTAGCCCACGCAGCCGATCCTACGAGCAGTACTTC	CSASPRSRSYEQYF
.	many	TRBV11-2	TRBJ2-3	TGTGCCAGCAGCTTAGGCTCCTCAGCGGATACGCAGTATTTT	CASSLGSSADTQYF
TRBD2	.	TRBV12-3/TRBV12-4	TRBJ2-3	TGTGCCAGCAGTCCCCTAGCGGGAGAGGTCATAGATACGCAGTATTTT	CASSPLAGEVIDTQYF
TRBD2	.	TRBV6-1	TRBJ2-7	TGTGCCAGCAGTCGCTCCTCCGGGACTACCCTCTCCTACGAGCAGTACTTC	CASSRSSGTTLSYEQYF
TRBD1	.	TRBV2	TRBJ2-3	TGTGCCAGCAGTGACCCCACAGGGGGCGCATGGACAGATACGCAGTATTTT	CASSDPTGGAWTDTQYF
TRBD1	few	TRBV27	TRBJ1-4	TGTGCCAGCACAGACGGGACAGGCAATAATGAAAAACTGTTTTTT	CASTDGTGNNEKLFF
TRBD2	many	TRBV2	TRBJ2-1	TGTGCCAGCAGTGGAGCGGGAGGCACGTCCTACAATGAGCAGTTCTTC	CASSGAGGTSYNEQFF
.	many	TRBV20-1	TRBJ1-5	TGCAGTGCTAGATCAGTGAATCAGCCCCAGCATTTT	CSARSVNQPQHF
TRBD2	many	TRBV3-1	TRBJ2-5	TGTGCCAGCAGCCAAGATTCGGCTAGCGGGAGGGAGACCCAGTACTTC	CASSQDSASGRETQYF
.	once	TRBV19	TRBJ1-1	TGTGCCAGTAGTAATATAGGGCTGGACACTGAAGCTTTCTTT	CASSNIGLDTEAFF
TRBD1	.	TRBV4-1	TRBJ2-5	TGCGCCAGCAGCCCGACAGGGGCCCAAGAGACCCAGTACTTC	CASSPTGAQETQYF
TRBD2	.	TRBV7-9	TRBJ2-3	TGTGCCAGCAGCTCTGGGACTAGCGGGTGGTCGCAGTATTTT	CASSSGTSGWSQYF
TRBD2	many	TRBV3-1	TRBJ2-5	TGTGCCAGCAGCCAATTGACTAGCGGGAGTGGGGGGACCCAGTACTTC	CASSQLTSGSGGTQYF
TRBD1	.	TRBV30	TRBJ1-5	TGTGCCTCCGGGACAGGCCCTAATCAGCCCCAGCATTTT	CASGTGPNQPQHF
TRBD2	.	TRBV4-1	TRBJ2-7	TGCGCCAGCAGCCAAGAGTTGGGCGGGGGCTCCTACGAGCAGTACTTC	CASSQELGGGSYEQYF
.	few	TRBV30	TRBJ2-1	TGTGCCTGGAGTGTAGGGGTAGTCGCGCGCAATGAGCAGTTCTTC	CAWSVGVVARNEQFF
.	few	TRBV4-1	TRBJ1-5	TGCGCCAGCAGCTACGACGGGAGCAATCAGCCCCAGCATTTT	CASSYDGSNQPQHF
.	few	TRBV7-2	TRBJ1-3	TGTGCCAGCAGCTTAGCACACGCTCGCGGAAACACCATATATTTT	CASSLAHARGNTIYF
TRBD1	few	TRBV9	TRBJ2-3	TGTGCCAGCAGCGGAGCCGACAGGGTCATCGATACGCAGTATTTT	CASSGADRVIDTQYF
.	many	TRBV24-1	TRBJ1-4	TGTGCCACCAGTGACCGACGGCCCAGACTGTTTTTT	CATSDRRPRLFF
.	many	TRBV10-3	TRBJ1-2	TGTGCCATCAGTGACTTTGGACGCCTATCTAACTATGGCTACACCTTC	CAISDFGRLSNYGYTF
TRBD1	.	TRBV18	TRBJ1-1	TGTGCCAGCTCAACGGAACAGGGGACCACTGAAGCTTTCTTT	CASSTEQGTTEAFF
.	few	TRBV18	TRBJ2-7	TGTGCCAGCCGAGGGGTCGTATCCTACGAGCAGTACTTC	CASRGVVSYEQYF
.	many	TRBV30	TRBJ1-3	TGTGCCTGGCCGGAAACCCCTGGAAACACCATATATTTT	CAWPETPGNTIYF
TRBD1	many	TRBV12-5	TRBJ1-5	TGTGCTAGTGGTACGGACAGGGTAGCTTTTCAGCCCCAGCATTTT	CASGTDRVAFQPQHF
.	.	TRBV5-1	TRBJ2-2	TGCGCCAGCAGCTCGACAGACGGGGAGCTGTTTTTT	CASSSTDGELFF